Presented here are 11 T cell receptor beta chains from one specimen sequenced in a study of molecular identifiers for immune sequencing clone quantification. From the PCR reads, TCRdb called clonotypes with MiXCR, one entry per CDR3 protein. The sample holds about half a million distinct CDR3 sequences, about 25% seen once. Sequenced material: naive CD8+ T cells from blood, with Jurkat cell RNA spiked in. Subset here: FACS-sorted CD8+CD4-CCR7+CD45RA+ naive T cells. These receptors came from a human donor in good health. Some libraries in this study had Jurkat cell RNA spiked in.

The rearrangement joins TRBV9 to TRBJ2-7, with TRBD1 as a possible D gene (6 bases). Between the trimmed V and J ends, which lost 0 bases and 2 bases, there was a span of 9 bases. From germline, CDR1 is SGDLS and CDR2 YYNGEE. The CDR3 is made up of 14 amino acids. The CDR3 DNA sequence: TGTGCCAGCAGCGTAGAGGGGGATCCCTACGAGCAGTACTTC. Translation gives CASSVEGDPYEQYF.

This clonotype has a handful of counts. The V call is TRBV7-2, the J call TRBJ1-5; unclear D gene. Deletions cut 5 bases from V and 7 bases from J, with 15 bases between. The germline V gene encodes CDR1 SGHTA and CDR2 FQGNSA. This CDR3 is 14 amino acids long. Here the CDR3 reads CASSPGRGGQPQHF. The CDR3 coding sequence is TGTGCCAGCAGCCCTGGGCGAGGTGGACAGCCCCAGCATTTT. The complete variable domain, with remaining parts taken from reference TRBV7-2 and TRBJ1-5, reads GAGVSQSPSNKVTEKGKDVELRCDPISGHTALYWYRQSLGQGLEFLIYFQGNSAPDKSGLPSDRFSAERTGGSVSTLTIQRTQQEDSAVYLCASSPGRGGQPQHFGDGTRLSIL.

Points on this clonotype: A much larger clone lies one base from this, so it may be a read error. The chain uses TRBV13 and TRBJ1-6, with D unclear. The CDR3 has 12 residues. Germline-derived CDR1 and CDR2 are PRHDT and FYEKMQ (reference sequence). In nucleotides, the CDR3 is TGTGCCAGCTCCACGCCTGATTCACCCCCCCACTTT. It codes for CASSTPDSPPHF.

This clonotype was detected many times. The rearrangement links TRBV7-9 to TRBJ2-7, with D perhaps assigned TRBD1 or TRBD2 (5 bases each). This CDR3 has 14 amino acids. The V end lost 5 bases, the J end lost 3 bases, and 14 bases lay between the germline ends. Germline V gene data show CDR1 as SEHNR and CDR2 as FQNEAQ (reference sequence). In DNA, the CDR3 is TGTGCCAGCAGCCCCGGGACCCGATACTACGAGCAGTACTTC. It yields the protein CASSPGTRYYEQYF. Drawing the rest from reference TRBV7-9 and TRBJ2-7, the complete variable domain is DTGVSQNPRHKITKRGQNVTFRCDPISEHNRLYWYRQTLGQGPEFLTYFQNEAQLEKSRLLSDRFSAERPKGSFSTLEIQRTEQGDSAMYLCASSPGTRYYEQYFGPGTRLTVT.

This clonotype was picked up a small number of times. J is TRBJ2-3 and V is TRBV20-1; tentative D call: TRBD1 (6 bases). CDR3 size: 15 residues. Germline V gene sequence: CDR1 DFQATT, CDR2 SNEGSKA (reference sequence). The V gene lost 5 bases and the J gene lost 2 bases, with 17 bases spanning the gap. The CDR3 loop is CSAPDRFDYTDTQYF. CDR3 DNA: TGCAGTGCTCCCGACAGGTTCGATTACACAGATACGCAGTATTTT.

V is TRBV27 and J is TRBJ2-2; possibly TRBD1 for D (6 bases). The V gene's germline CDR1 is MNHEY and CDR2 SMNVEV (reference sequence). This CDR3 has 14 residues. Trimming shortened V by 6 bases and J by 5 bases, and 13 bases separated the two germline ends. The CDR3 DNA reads TGTGCCAGCAGCGGGTTAGGACAGACCGGGGAGCTGTTTTTT. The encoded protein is CASSGLGQTGELFF.

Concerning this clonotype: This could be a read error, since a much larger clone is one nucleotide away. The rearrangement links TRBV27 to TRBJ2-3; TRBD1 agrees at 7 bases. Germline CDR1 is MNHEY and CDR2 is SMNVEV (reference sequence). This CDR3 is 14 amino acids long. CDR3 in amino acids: CPSSFGQGTDTQYF. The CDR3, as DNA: TGTCCCAGCAGTTTTGGACAGGGCACAGATACGCAGTATTTT.

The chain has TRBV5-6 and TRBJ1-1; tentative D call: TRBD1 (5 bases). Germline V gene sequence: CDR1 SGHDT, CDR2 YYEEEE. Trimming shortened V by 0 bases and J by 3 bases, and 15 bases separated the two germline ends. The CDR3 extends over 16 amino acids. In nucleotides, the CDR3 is TGTGCCAGCAGCTTGGTTCGGGGCTTAGGGTACACTGAAGCTTTCTTT. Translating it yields CASSLVRGLGYTEAFF.

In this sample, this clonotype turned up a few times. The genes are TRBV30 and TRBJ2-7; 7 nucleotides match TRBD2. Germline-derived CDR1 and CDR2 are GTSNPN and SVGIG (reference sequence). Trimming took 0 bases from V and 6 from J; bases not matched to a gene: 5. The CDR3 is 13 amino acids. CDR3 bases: TGTGCCTGGAGTGTTGGGGGGGAGGCCGAGCAGTACTTC. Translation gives CAWSVGGEAEQYF. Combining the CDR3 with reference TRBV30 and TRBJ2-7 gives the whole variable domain SQTIHQWPATLVQPVGSPLSLECTVEGTSNPNLYWYRQAAGRGLQLLFYSVGIGQISSEVPQNLSASRPQDRQFILSSKKLLLSDSGFYLCAWSVGGEAEQYFGPGTRLTVT.

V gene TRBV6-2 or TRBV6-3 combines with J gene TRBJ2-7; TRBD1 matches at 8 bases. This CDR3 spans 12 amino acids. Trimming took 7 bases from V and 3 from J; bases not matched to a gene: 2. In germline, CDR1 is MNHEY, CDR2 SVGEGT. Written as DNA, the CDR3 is TGTGCCAGCACAGGGGGCTTCTACGAGCAGTACTTC. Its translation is CASTGGFYEQYF.

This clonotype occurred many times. CDR3 coding DNA: TGCAGTGCTAGAGATCACCGGGGGCTGTACTATGGCTACACCTTC. It is translated as CSARDHRGLYYGYTF. This sequence joins TRBV20-1 and TRBJ1-2; tentative D call: TRBD1 (6 bases). V dropped 0 bases and J dropped 3 bases, with 14 bases sitting between them. Germline-derived CDR1 and CDR2 are DFQATT and SNEGSKA (reference sequence). CDR3 length: 15 residues.